Sequencing of this T cell receptor (beta chain) was carried out in a study of T-cell reconstitution after alpha-beta-depleted transplantation in children. Study-wide results and limits: TCRbeta diversity was high at day 60 in some patients (a result of surviving recipient T cells and thymic progenitors). From newly produced T cells came most of the T-cell counts and diversity one year after transplant. Several hundred expanded graft clones reportedly gave rise to the alpha-beta T cells present about two months after transplant.

This clonotype was detected only a few times. The antigen is not known. Construction of the TCRbeta library involved unique molecular identifiers. TCRdb used MiXCR to reprocess the PCR reads, holding one entry per CDR3 protein. This sample has 550,000 to 600,000 distinct CDR3 sequences, with roughly 24% found just once. This CDR3 has 13 amino acids. CDR1 is SGHTA and CDR2 is FQGNSA in the germline V gene. The V end lost 4 bases, the J end lost 2 bases, and 7 bases lay between the germline ends. The chain is built from TRBV7-2 and TRBJ2-3; D uncertain. The sequenced sample was PBMCs, mostly from graft donor cells, obtained 360 days after TCRalphabeta/CD19-depleted stem cell transplant. This receptor was taken from a boy in the first two years of life who had a stem cell transplant for acute myeloid leukemia, so the T cells may come from the graft donor. The CDR3 spells CASSSQATDTQYF. The CDR3 DNA sequence: TGTGCCAGCAGCTCTCAGGCCACAGATACGCAGTATTTT.